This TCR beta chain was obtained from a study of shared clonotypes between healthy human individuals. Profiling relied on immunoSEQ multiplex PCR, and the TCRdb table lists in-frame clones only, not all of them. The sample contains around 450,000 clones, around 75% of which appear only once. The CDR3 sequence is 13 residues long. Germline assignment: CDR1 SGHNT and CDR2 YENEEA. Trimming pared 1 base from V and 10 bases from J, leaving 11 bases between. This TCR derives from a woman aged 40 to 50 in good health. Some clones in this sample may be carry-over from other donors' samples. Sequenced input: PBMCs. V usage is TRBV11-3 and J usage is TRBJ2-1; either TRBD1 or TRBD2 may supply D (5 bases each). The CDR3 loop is CASSLGGVSEQFF. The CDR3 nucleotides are TGTGCCAGCAGCTTAGGAGGGGTATCCGAGCAGTTCTTC.